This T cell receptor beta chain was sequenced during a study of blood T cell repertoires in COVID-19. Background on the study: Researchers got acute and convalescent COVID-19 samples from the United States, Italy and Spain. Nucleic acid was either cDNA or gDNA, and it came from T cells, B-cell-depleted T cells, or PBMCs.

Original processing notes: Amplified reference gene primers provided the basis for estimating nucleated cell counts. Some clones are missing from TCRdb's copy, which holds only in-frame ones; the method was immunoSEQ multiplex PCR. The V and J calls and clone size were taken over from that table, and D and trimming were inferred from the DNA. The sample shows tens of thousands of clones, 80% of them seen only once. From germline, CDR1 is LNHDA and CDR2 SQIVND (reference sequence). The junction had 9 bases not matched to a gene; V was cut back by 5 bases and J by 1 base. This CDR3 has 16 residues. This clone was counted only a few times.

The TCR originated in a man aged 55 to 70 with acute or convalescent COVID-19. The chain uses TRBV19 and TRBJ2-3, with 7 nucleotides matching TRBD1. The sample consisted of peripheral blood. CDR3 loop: CASSEPQGTRTDTQYF. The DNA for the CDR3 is TGTGCCAGTAGTGAGCCACAGGGGACCCGCACAGATACGCAGTATTTT.